These T cell receptor beta chains were read from a single sample in a study of blood T cell repertoires in COVID-19. The assay was immunoSEQ multiplex PCR, and TCRdb's table has in-frame clones only and misses some. The sample lists 250,000 to 400,000 clones; about nine tenths were seen once. Material: peripheral blood. These receptors were obtained from a man in his fifties or sixties with active or convalescent COVID-19. Both conserved end residues are part of each CDR3. A D gene is named only where the DNA matches it firmly. Clone size is shown for a subset of rows, as once, few, many or a class of expanded clone.

cdr3_nt,cdr3_aa,d_call,clone_size,v_call,j_call
TGTGCCAGCAGTGAATTAGGGGGACAAGCTGAAGCTTTCTTT,CASSELGGQAEAFF,-,-,TRBV2,TRBJ1-1
TGTGCCAGCAGTTCAGGGACAGGGCCTATTGGCTACACCTTC,CASSSGTGPIGYTF,TRBD1,-,TRBV7-2,TRBJ1-2
TGTGCCTTTATGGCGGGATCCGTGGGGGGAAACACCATATATTTT,CAFMAGSVGGNTIYF,-,-,TRBV30,TRBJ1-3
TGTGCCAGCAATATAGGGCCACAGGGGATCAACGTCCTGACTTTC,CASNIGPQGINVLTF,TRBD1,few,TRBV19,TRBJ2-6
TGCGCCAGCAGCAAACAGGGGGCCATAATGAACACTGAAGCTTTCTTT,CASSKQGAIMNTEAFF,TRBD1,-,TRBV5-1,TRBJ1-1
TGTGCCACCTCGGACAGAACGCGTCCCTACGAGCAGTACTTC,CATSDRTRPYEQYF,-,once,TRBV10-3,TRBJ2-7
TGTGCCAGCAGTCAAGACTGGAGCTCCTACGAGCAGTACTTC,CASSQDWSSYEQYF,-,-,TRBV6-6,TRBJ2-7
TGTGCCAGCAGTCTAGCGGAAGAGACCCAGTACTTC,CASSLAEETQYF,TRBD2,-,TRBV2,TRBJ2-5
TGTGCCACCAGCAGAGATTTGGGGACAGTAAAAGAAAAACTGTTTTTT,CATSRDLGTVKEKLFF,TRBD1,once,TRBV15,TRBJ1-4
TGTGCCAGCAGCTTAGAGGGGCGGACCGAGCAGTACTTC,CASSLEGRTEQYF,-,-,TRBV11-3,TRBJ2-7